The entry below describes one T cell receptor beta chain. Its antigen is unknown. This specimen comes from a study of vaccination and CD4 T cells after COVID-19. At the level of the study: In culture, cells were exposed to overlapping spike peptides from SARS-CoV-2, HCoV-NL63, HCoV-OC43 and HCoV-229E.

V gave up 2 bases and J gave up 2 bases; unmatched junction bases: 7. Germline V gene lookup returns CDR1 SGHTA and CDR2 FQGTGA. This CDR3 spans 17 amino acids. Treatment in this sample: approximately 10-day PBMC culture with coronavirus spike peptide pools or control peptides (ViraFEST assay). The Oncomine TCR Beta short-read assay was applied to DNA of cultured CD4+ T cells. The source of extracted genomic DNA was cultured CD4+ T cells. In TCRdb, the PCR reads were re-called with MiXCR into one record per CDR3 protein. The repertoire consists of roughly 15,000 distinct CDR3 sequences, with under 30% occurring once and the leading ten covering roughly 21%.

The clonotype was recovered from a human donor with COVID-19. The source material was cultured CD4+ T cells from blood. V and J are TRBV7-3 and TRBJ2-3, with TRBD2 identical over 10 bases. The chain's CDR3 is CASSLPLAGPYTDTQYF. The CDR3, as DNA: TGTGCCAGCAGCTTACCACTAGCGGGACCGTACACAGATACGCAGTATTTT.